This T cell receptor (beta chain) was identified during a study of graft-versus-host responses after intestinal transplantation. On this clone: Its antigen is undetermined.

Profiled with immunoSEQ multiplex PCR; TCRdb holds only in-frame clones, not every one. The table lists about 94,000 clones, roughly nine tenths of them singletons. The source material was unstimulated CD8+ T cells sorted from spleen or lymph node cells, sampled before intestinal transplant. The sequence was obtained from a human donor who received an intestinal transplant.

In DNA, the CDR3 is TGTGCCAGCAGCTTCCTAGTAGCGGAGAGCTCCTACAATGAGCAGTTCTTC. Its protein product is CASSFLVAESSYNEQFF. This rearrangement joins TRBV7-9 to TRBJ2-1, with a possible D match to TRBD2 (6 bases). Trimming took 3 bases from V and 0 from J, leaving 15 bases between them. Per germline, CDR1 SEHNR and CDR2 FQNEAQ (reference sequence). The CDR3 has 17 residues.